These T cell receptor beta chains were read from a single sample in a study of CD8+CD57+ T cells in acquired aplastic anemia. TCRdb recomputed calls from the reads with MiXCR, one row per CDR3 protein. This sample has fewer than 250,000 distinct CDR3 sequences, with about 53% found just once. The sequencing input was sorted CD4+, CD8+, or CD8+CD57+ T cells (not recorded which) from PBMCs. All receptors derive from a human donor in good health, serving as a control. CDR3s include the opening cysteine and the closing phenylalanine or tryptophan. The D gene is left open where the match is weak. A row's size may be missing; if present it is once, few, many or a size class.

>TRBV20-1|few|20|TRBJ2-4|TRBD2
TGCAGTGCTAGAGATCTAGCGGGGCAAGGGACTTCTCCTAGAAAAAACATTCAGTACTTC
CSARDLAGQGTSPRKNIQYF
>TRBV25-1|many|13|TRBJ1-2|TRBD1
TGTGCCAGCAGTCCACAGGGGGCCTATGGCTACACCTTC
CASSPQGAYGYTF
>TRBV7-2|-|17|TRBJ2-3|-
TGTGCCAGCAGCTTGGACCCTAGTGAGGCCAGCACAGATACGCAGTATTTT
CASSLDPSEASTDTQYF
>TRBV19|-|13|TRBJ1-2|-
TGTGCCAGTAGTACCCCGGGAGGGTACGGCTACACCTTC
CASSTPGGYGYTF
>TRBV20-1|many|12|TRBJ2-7|-
TGCAGTGCTAGGGGCCCAGCCTACGAGCAGTACTTC
CSARGPAYEQYF
>TRBV2|-|15|TRBJ2-1|TRBD2
TGTGCCAGCAGTGTATCGGGGGGGAGGTACAATGAGCAGTTCTTC
CASSVSGGRYNEQFF
>TRBV19|-|14|TRBJ2-5|TRBD1
TGTGCCAGTAGTATAGGGCGACAGGGAGAGACCCAGTACTTC
CASSIGRQGETQYF
>TRBV2|few|17|TRBJ1-5|-
TGTGCCAGCAGTGAAGGGCAGGGATTTGCCATTATGGAGCCCCAGCATTTT
CASSEGQGFAIMEPQHF
>TRBV20-1|many|13|TRBJ2-1|-
TGCAGTGCCAGCCACGGAGGGGAAAATGAGCAGTTCTTC
CSASHGGENEQFF
>TRBV7-1|-|14|TRBJ2-1|TRBD1
TGTGCCAGCAGCTGGACAGGGGGAGATCGTAAGCAGTTCTTC
CASSWTGGDRKQFF
>TRBV19|many|15|TRBJ1-2|-
TGTGCCAGTAGTCCCTGGGACCCCCTCGGGAATGGCTACACCTTC
CASSPWDPLGNGYTF
>TRBV2|once|15|TRBJ1-1|TRBD1
TGTGCCAGCATGGGGACAGGTGGTGGAGAGGCTGAAGCTTTCTTT
CASMGTGGGEAEAFF
>TRBV24-1|-|14|TRBJ2-7|-
TGTGCCACCAGTGCCCCCGGGACAAACTACGAGCAGTACTTC
CATSAPGTNYEQYF
>TRBV7-9|-|13|TRBJ1-3|-
TGTGCCAGCACCGGGGGGACGGGAAACACCATATATTTT
CASTGGTGNTIYF
>TRBV24-1|-|12|TRBJ1-2|-
TGTGCCACCAGTCAGGGGAACTATGGCTACACCTTC
CATSQGNYGYTF
>TRBV20-1|once|16|TRBJ1-1|TRBD1
TGCAGTGCAGGAAGGACAGGGGAGCGATATAACACTGAAGCTTTCTTT
CSAGRTGERYNTEAFF
>TRBV5-1|-|14|TRBJ1-5|TRBD1
TGCGCCAGCCGGACAGGGGGGGAGCAAGAGACCCAGCATTTT
CASRTGGEQETQHF